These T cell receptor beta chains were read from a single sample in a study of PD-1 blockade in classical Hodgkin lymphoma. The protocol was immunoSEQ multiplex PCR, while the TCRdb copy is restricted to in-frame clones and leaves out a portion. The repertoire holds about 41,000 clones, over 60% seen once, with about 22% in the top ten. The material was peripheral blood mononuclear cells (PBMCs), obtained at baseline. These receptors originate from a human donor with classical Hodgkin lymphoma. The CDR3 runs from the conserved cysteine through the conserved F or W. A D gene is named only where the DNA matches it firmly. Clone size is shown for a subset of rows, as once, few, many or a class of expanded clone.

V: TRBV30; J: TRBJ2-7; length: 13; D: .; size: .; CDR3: CAWSGLISYEQYF; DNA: TGTGCCTGGAGTGGGCTTATTTCCTACGAGCAGTACTTC
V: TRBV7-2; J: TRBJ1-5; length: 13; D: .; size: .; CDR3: CASSLVGDQPQHF; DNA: TGTGCCAGCAGCTTAGTAGGGGATCAGCCCCAGCATTTT
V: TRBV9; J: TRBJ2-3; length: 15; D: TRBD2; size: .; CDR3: CASSVRGLAADTQYF; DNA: TGTGCCAGCAGCGTAAGGGGACTAGCAGCAGATACGCAGTATTTT
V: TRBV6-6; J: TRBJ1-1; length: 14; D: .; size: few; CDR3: CASSYSRANTEAFF; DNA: TGTGCCAGCAGTTACTCGAGGGCGAACACTGAAGCTTTCTTT
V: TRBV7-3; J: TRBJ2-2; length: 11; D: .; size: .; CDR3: CASSATGELFF; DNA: TGTGCCAGCAGCGCCACCGGGGAGCTGTTTTTT
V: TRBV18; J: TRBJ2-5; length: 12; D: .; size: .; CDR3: CASSPGGETQYF; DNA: TGTGCCAGCTCACCTGGGGGAGAGACCCAGTACTTC
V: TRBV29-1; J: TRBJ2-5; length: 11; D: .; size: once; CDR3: CSVVRGETQYF; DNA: TGCAGCGTTGTAAGGGGCGAGACCCAGTACTTC
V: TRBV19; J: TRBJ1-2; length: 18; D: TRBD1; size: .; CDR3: CASSTSPGQDGANYGYTF; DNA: TGTGCCAGTAGTACCTCGCCGGGACAGGATGGAGCTAACTATGGCTACACCTTC
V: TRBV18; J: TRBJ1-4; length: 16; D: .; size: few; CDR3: CASSLRSRGANEKLFF; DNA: TGTGCCAGCTCACTTAGGTCCCGGGGCGCGAATGAAAAACTGTTTTTT
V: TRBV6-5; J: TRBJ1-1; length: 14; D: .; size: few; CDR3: CASRLRGSGPEAFF; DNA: TGTGCCAGCCGGTTACGGGGCTCAGGCCCTGAAGCTTTCTTT
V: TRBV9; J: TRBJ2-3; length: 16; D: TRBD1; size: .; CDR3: CASSLRGTGAGDTQYF; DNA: TGTGCCAGCAGCTTACGAGGGACAGGTGCTGGGGATACGCAGTATTTT
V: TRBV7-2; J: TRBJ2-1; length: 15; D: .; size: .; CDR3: CASGLVPAGSNEQFF; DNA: TGTGCCAGCGGCTTGGTTCCGGCGGGAAGTAATGAGCAGTTCTTC
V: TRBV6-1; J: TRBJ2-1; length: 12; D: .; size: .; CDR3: CASGNRVDEQFF; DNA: TGTGCCAGCGGTAACCGCGTCGATGAGCAGTTCTTC
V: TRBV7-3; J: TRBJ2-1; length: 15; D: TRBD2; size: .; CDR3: CASSLSAGDYNEQFF; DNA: TGTGCCAGCAGCTTATCGGCGGGAGACTACAATGAGCAGTTCTTC
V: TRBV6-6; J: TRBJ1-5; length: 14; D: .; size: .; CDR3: CASSDSGGNQPQHF; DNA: TGTGCCAGCAGTGACTCCGGGGGCAATCAGCCCCAGCATTTT
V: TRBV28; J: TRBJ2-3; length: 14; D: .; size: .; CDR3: CASRWDTGVDTQYF; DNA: TGTGCCAGCAGGTGGGACACTGGCGTAGATACGCAGTATTTT
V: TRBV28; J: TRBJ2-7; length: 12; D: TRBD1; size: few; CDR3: CASSQDRDEQYF; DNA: TGTGCCAGCAGCCAGGACAGGGACGAGCAGTACTTC
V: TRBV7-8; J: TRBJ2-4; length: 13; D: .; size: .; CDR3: CASSAGPENIQYF; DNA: TGTGCCAGCAGCGCGGGACCGGAAAACATTCAGTACTTC
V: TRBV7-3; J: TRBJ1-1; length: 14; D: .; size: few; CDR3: CASSLTRGDTEAFF; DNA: TGTGCCAGCAGCTTAACGAGGGGGGACACTGAAGCTTTCTTT
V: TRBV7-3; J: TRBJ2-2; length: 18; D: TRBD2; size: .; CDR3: CASSLKSSGRGFPGELFF; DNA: TGTGCCAGCAGCTTAAAATCTAGCGGGAGAGGGTTCCCCGGGGAGCTGTTTTTT
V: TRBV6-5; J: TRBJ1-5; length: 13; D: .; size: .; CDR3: CASSERGGQPQHF; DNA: TGTGCCAGCAGTGAGAGGGGGGGACAGCCCCAGCATTTT
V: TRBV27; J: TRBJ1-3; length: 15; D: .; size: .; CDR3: CASSLTGTGRNTIYF; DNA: TGTGCCAGCAGTTTAACTGGAACAGGGAGAAACACCATATATTTT
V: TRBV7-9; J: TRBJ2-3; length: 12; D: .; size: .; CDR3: CASSYQGDTQYF; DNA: TGTGCCAGCAGCTATCAGGGGGATACGCAGTATTTT
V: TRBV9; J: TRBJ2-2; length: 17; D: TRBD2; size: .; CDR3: CASSVGVTGGGTGELFF; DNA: TGTGCCAGCAGCGTAGGGGTAACGGGAGGGGGAACCGGGGAGCTGTTTTTT
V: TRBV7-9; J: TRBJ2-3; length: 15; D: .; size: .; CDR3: CASSFKGNGADTQYF; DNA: TGTGCCAGCAGCTTTAAGGGAAATGGGGCAGATACGCAGTATTTT
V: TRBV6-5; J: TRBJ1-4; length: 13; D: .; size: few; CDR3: CASSPQGWGKLFF; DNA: TGTGCCAGCAGCCCCCAGGGTTGGGGAAAACTGTTTTTT
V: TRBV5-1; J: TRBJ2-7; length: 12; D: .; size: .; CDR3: CASSSSSYEQYF; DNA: TGCGCCAGCAGCTCTAGCTCCTACGAGCAGTACTTC
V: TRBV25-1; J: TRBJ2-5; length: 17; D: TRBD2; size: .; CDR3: CASSDPGLAGGAETQYF; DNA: TGTGCCAGCAGTGATCCTGGACTAGCGGGAGGCGCAGAGACCCAGTACTTC
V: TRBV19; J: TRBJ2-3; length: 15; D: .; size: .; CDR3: CASSDRPTSTDTQYF; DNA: TGTGCCAGTAGCGATCGCCCCACTAGCACAGATACGCAGTATTTT
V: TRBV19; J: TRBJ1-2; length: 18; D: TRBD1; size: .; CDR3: CASSIRGPGQGANYGYTF; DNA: TGTGCCAGTAGTATTCGGGGTCCGGGACAGGGGGCGAACTATGGCTACACCTTC
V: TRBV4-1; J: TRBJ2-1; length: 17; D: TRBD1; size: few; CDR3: CASSQGGGTGRINEQFF; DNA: TGCGCCAGCAGCCAAGGCGGAGGGACAGGGAGGATTAATGAGCAGTTCTTC
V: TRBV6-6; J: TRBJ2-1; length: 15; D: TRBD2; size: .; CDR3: CASSRLAGGYNEQFF; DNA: TGTGCCAGCAGCAGACTAGCGGGAGGCTACAATGAGCAGTTCTTC